Following are 27 T cell receptor beta chains from one sample sequenced in a study of blood T cell repertoires in COVID-19. Sequencing was performed with immunoSEQ multiplex PCR; in TCRdb, only in-frame clones are kept and a portion is missing. The data show about 440,000 clones, around 88% seen once. Input material: peripheral blood. These receptors originate from a woman aged 25-40 years with acute or convalescent COVID-19.

This chain links TRBV3-1 (or the pseudogene TRBV3-2) with TRBJ2-5, with TRBD1 identical over 7 bases. Germline assignment: CDR1 LGHDT and CDR2 YNNKEL (reference sequence). There are 15 residues in the CDR3. With 0 bases clipped from V and 6 bases from J, the junction kept 7 bases outside the gene matches. The DNA of the CDR3 is TGTGCCAGCAGCCAAGACATGACAGGGTTCAAGACCCAGTACTTC. Amino acids: CASSQDMTGFKTQYF.

Only a few counts were recorded for this clone. The chain uses TRBV10-3 and TRBJ2-5, with TRBD1 identical over 9 bases. After removal of 10 bases from V and 0 bases from J, the junction contained 9 bases not matched to a gene. The CDR3 totals 15 residues. Germline V lookup: CDR1 ENHRY, CDR2 SYGVKD. The CDR3 sequence: CATQGQGMYQETQYF. The CDR3 DNA follows: TGTGCCACCCAAGGACAGGGGATGTACCAAGAGACCCAGTACTTC.

This chain connects TRBV5-4 to TRBJ2-1; TRBD2 agrees at 11 bases. V shed 3 bases, J shed 5 bases, and the junction held 4 bases outside the gene matches. The CDR3 spans 15 residues. Germline V gene sequence: CDR1 SGHNT, CDR2 YYREEE (reference sequence). The chain's CDR3 is CASSSGTSGNNEQFF. For the CDR3, the DNA is TGTGCCAGCAGCTCCGGGACTAGCGGTAACAATGAGCAGTTCTTC.

This clone was counted only a few times. The gene calls are TRBV4-1 and TRBJ2-7, with 8 bases matching TRBD2. Germline CDR1 is MGHRA and CDR2 is YSYEKL. Trimming took 0 bases from V and 7 from J; bases not matched to a gene: 5. The CDR3 runs 14 residues. As DNA, the CDR3 is TGCGCCAGCAGCCAAGATGGACTAGCCAGGGAGCAGTACTTC. This encodes CASSQDGLAREQYF.

This sequence joins TRBV2 and TRBJ1-5; 7 bases match TRBD1. J was trimmed by 3 bases and V by 5 bases; bases with no gene match: 4. This CDR3 is 14 amino acids long. Germline V CDR1 and CDR2: SNHLY, FYNNEI. CDR3 sequence: CASSRQGNNQPQHF. CDR3 nucleotide sequence: TGTGCCAGCAGTCGACAGGGCAACAATCAGCCCCAGCATTTT.

The genes are TRBV6-2 or TRBV6-3 and TRBJ1-2; D is unresolved. The CDR3 spans 14 residues. The V and J ends lost 6 bases and 2 bases respectively, with 13 bases between them. Germline assignment: CDR1 MNHEY and CDR2 SVGEGT. The CDR3 here is CASRYSNANYGYTF. The CDR3 DNA reads TGTGCCAGCAGGTACAGCAACGCAAACTATGGCTACACCTTC.

This clone was seen a few times. The chain links TRBV2 to TRBJ1-2, with a possible D match to TRBD1 (5 bases). The CDR3 has 12 residues. V was trimmed by 5 bases and J by 6 bases, leaving 10 bases between them. Germline V lookup: CDR1 SNHLY, CDR2 FYNNEI. The chain's CDR3 is CASSTGANGYTF. As DNA, the CDR3 is TGTGCCAGCAGTACAGGAGCCAATGGCTACACCTTC. Full variable domain (remainder filled in from reference TRBV2 and TRBJ1-2): EPEVTQTPSHQVTQMGQEVILRCVPISNHLYFYWYRQILGQKVEFLVSFYNNEISEKSEIFDDQFSVERPDGSNFTLKIRSTKLEDSAMYFCASSTGANGYTFGSGTRLTVV.

The V gene is TRBV19, the J gene TRBJ2-3, with TRBD2 identical over 12 bases. CDR3 length equals 15 residues. Per the germline V gene, CDR1 is LNHDA and CDR2 is SQIVND (reference sequence). V lost 3 bases to trimming and J lost 5 bases; unmatched junction nucleotides: 3. This chain's CDR3 is CASSMTSGGVDTQYF. DNA for the CDR3: TGTGCCAGTAGTATGACTAGCGGGGGAGTAGATACGCAGTATTTT.

Here the CDR3 reads CSASRGRLFEQFF. Here the CDR3 DNA reads TGCAGTGCTAGTCGAGGGCGCCTCTTTGAGCAGTTCTTC. The J gene is TRBJ2-1, the V gene TRBV20-1, with D perhaps matching TRBD2 (5 bases). CDR1 is DFQATT and CDR2 is SNEGSKA in the germline V gene (reference sequence). The V and J ends lost 3 bases and 9 bases respectively, with 15 bases between them. This CDR3 has 13 residues.

This chain connects TRBV18 to TRBJ2-3, with a possible D match to TRBD1 (6 bases). This CDR3 has 14 amino acids. CDR1 and CDR2 (germline): KGHSH, LQKENI. V lost 2 bases and J 6 bases, leaving 12 bases between the germline ends. The CDR3: CASSPMGARDTQYF. The CDR3 bases are TGTGCCAGCTCACCAATGGGGGCGAGGGATACGCAGTATTTT.

The V gene is TRBV4-1, the J gene TRBJ2-7; possibly TRBD2 for D (5 bases). In germline, CDR1 is MGHRA, CDR2 YSYEKL. This CDR3 region has 16 residues. Trimming pared 3 bases from V and 3 bases from J, leaving 18 bases between. The CDR3 nucleotides are TGCGCCAGCAGCCAGATTTGGGGTTCTGGAGGCTACGAGCAGTACTTC. This translates into CASSQIWGSGGYEQYF.

The V and J genes are TRBV18 and TRBJ1-1; the match to TRBD1 covers 8 bases. The CDR3 has 14 amino acids. CDR1 is KGHSH, CDR2 LQKENI, per germline. Losses at the gene ends were 8 bases for V and 4 bases for J; bases not matched to a gene: 9. The CDR3, as DNA: TGTGCCAGCCACCAAGGACAGGGATTCACTGAAGCTTTCTTT. This translates into CASHQGQGFTEAFF.

This chain connects TRBV12-3 or TRBV12-4 to TRBJ1-5; 7 nucleotides line up with TRBD1. This CDR3 has 13 amino acids. V lost 5 bases to trimming and J lost 9 bases; unmatched junction nucleotides: 7. CDR3 sequence: CASSPGDSRPQHF. The CDR3 nucleotides are TGTGCCAGCAGTCCGGGGGACAGTCGGCCCCAGCATTTT.

Of note for this clone: Other DNA sequences in the same sample also yield this CDR3. V is TRBV3-1 (or the pseudogene TRBV3-2) and J is TRBJ2-5; the D is unclear. Germline V gives CDR1 LGHDT, CDR2 YNNKEL (reference sequence). Trimming removed 1 base at V and 5 bases at J, with 5 bases between. The CDR3 has 12 amino acids. CDR3 in DNA: TGTGCCAGCAGCCAAGGAGGTGAGACCCAGTACTTC. Encoded protein: CASSQGGETQYF.

The genes are TRBV2 and TRBJ2-1, with D possibly being TRBD1 (5 bases). This CDR3 comprises 13 residues. The germline V gene encodes CDR1 SNHLY and CDR2 FYNNEI. The V end was cut by 8 bases, the J end by 4 bases, with 12 bases between. This CDR3 is CASYRRQYNEQFF. The CDR3 coding sequence is TGTGCCAGCTATAGGCGACAGTACAATGAGCAGTTCTTC.

The gene calls are TRBV7-6 and TRBJ2-5; 9 bases align to TRBD2. V shed 5 bases, J shed 4 bases, and the junction held 11 bases outside the gene matches. The CDR3 contains 16 residues. Germline V gene data show CDR1 as SGHVS and CDR2 as FNYEAQ. CDR3 nucleotide sequence: TGTGCCAGCAGCAAAAGGGCGGGGGGGCAGAGAGAGACCCAGTACTTC. It translates to CASSKRAGGQRETQYF.

Written as DNA, the CDR3 is TGCGCCAGCAGCCCTGCGCAGGACACCGGGGAGCTGTTTTTT. As protein: CASSPAQDTGELFF. The chain uses TRBV5-1 and TRBJ2-2; D gene uncertain. In germline, CDR1 is SGHRS, CDR2 YFSETQ. This CDR3 is built from 14 residues. V was cut by 4 bases and J by 3 bases, with 10 bases left in between.

The chain couples TRBV6-5 to TRBJ2-7; 8 bases are a match to TRBD1. CDR3 size: 15 residues. Germline lookup yields CDR1 MNHEY and CDR2 SVGAGI. J was trimmed by 2 bases and V by 0 bases; bases with no gene match: 3. The CDR3 nucleotides read TGTGCCAGCAGTTACTCAGACAGGGGAACCTACGAGCAGTACTTC. Protein product: CASSYSDRGTYEQYF.

The chain carries TRBV7-6 and TRBJ2-5; 13 bases fit TRBD2. V lost 7 bases, J lost 0 bases, and 2 bases stayed unmatched. Germline V gene data show CDR1 as SGHVS and CDR2 as FNYEAQ. The CDR3 runs to 15 residues. The CDR3 loop is CASIGTSGNQETQYF. In nucleotides, the CDR3 is TGTGCCAGCATCGGGACTAGCGGGAACCAAGAGACCCAGTACTTC. The whole variable domain, remainder taken from reference TRBV7-6 and TRBJ2-5, is GAGVSQSPRYKVTKRGQDVALRCDPISGHVSLYWYRQALGQGPEFLTYFNYEAQQDKSGLPNDRFSAERPEGSISTLTIQRTEQRDSAMYRCASIGTSGNQETQYFGPGTRLLVL.

The J gene is TRBJ1-6, the V gene TRBV5-1, with D maybe TRBD1 (6 bases). The CDR3 loop spans 16 amino acids. Germline V gene lookup returns CDR1 SGHRS and CDR2 YFSETQ. Trimming took off 2 bases at V and 5 bases at J, with 14 bases between the two ends. The CDR3 region has the DNA TGCGCCAGCAGCTTAGGGACGGACAGAAATAATTCACCCCTCCACTTT. It encodes CASSLGTDRNNSPLHF.

The genes are TRBV11-2 and TRBJ2-2; the D gene is possibly TRBD2 (7 bases). CDR1 is SGHAT, CDR2 FQNNGV, per germline. V was shortened by 6 bases and J by 6 bases, with 17 bases between the two germline ends. CDR3 length: 15 amino acids. The CDR3 loop reads CASRTWGGLPGELFF. DNA of the CDR3: TGTGCCAGCAGGACATGGGGGGGGCTTCCCGGGGAGCTGTTTTTT.

The chain carries TRBV5-1 and TRBJ1-6; 10 bases match TRBD1. V trimming: 3 bases; J trimming: 9 bases; junction bases outside the gene matches: 9. Germline V gene sequence: CDR1 SGHRS, CDR2 YFSETQ. The CDR3 contains 16 residues. This CDR3 reads CASSSDRGLVVSPLHF. CDR3 bases: TGCGCCAGCAGCTCTGACAGGGGGCTCGTCGTTTCACCCCTCCACTTT.

J is TRBJ2-3 and V is TRBV5-1; 7 nucleotides match TRBD1. The CDR3 is 16 amino acids. The V gene end was trimmed by 4 bases and the J gene end by 1 base; junction bases not matched to a gene: 9. Germline V gene sequence: CDR1 SGHRS, CDR2 YFSETQ. This CDR3 is CASSIYGQAGTDTQYF. In DNA, the CDR3 is TGCGCCAGCAGCATATATGGACAGGCCGGCACAGATACGCAGTATTTT.

This sequence joins TRBV29-1 and TRBJ1-1; D gene unclear. Germline lookup yields CDR1 SQVTM and CDR2 ANQGSEA. The CDR3 consists of 10 residues. Deletions cut 4 bases from V and 4 bases from J, with 4 bases between. This CDR3 is CSVARTEAFF. CDR3 nucleotide sequence: TGCAGCGTTGCTCGCACTGAAGCTTTCTTT. The full variable domain, its missing parts supplied by reference TRBV29-1 and TRBJ1-1, is SAVISQKPSRDICQRGTSLTIQCQVDSQVTMMFWYRQQPGQSLTLIATANQGSEATYESGFVIDKFPISRPNLTFSTLTVSNMSPEDSSIYLCSVARTEAFFGQGTRLTVV.

The chain links TRBV7-3 to TRBJ2-7; maybe TRBD2 (5 bases). CDR1 and CDR2 (germline): SGHTA, FQGTGA. The CDR3 spans 11 residues. Between the trimmed V and J ends, which lost 5 bases and 5 bases, there was a span of 7 bases. The DNA of the CDR3 is TGTGCCAGCAGCCTCGGGGACGAGCAGTACTTC. Residues: CASSLGDEQYF. Full variable domain (outside the CDR3, taken from reference TRBV7-3 and TRBJ2-7): GAGVSQTPSNKVTEKGKYVELRCDPISGHTALYWYRQSLGQGPEFLIYFQGTGAADDSGLPNDRFFAVRPEGSVSTLKIQRTERGDSAVYLCASSLGDEQYFGPGTRLTVT.

The gene calls are TRBV2 and TRBJ1-1, with D perhaps matching TRBD1 (6 bases). The CDR3 length is 14 residues. V lost 8 bases and J lost 0, with 13 bases in between. Germline V gene sequence: CDR1 SNHLY, CDR2 FYNNEI. CDR3 residues: CASLQGSLNTEAFF. Here the CDR3 DNA reads TGTGCCAGCCTACAGGGAAGCCTGAACACTGAAGCTTTCTTT.

The chain has TRBV2 and TRBJ2-7; 9 bases agree with TRBD1. After removal of 6 bases from V and 4 bases from J, the junction contained 7 bases not matched to a gene. Germline assignment: CDR1 SNHLY and CDR2 FYNNEI. CDR3 length: 14 residues. CDR3 nucleotides: TGTGCCAGCAGAAACACGGGACAGGGTTACGAGCAGTACTTC. The encoded protein is CASRNTGQGYEQYF.